The 18 T cell receptor beta chains below all came from one sample that was sequenced in a study of CD8+CD57+ T cells in acquired aplastic anemia. Sequencing was done on patients that had shown CD8+CD57+ cell expansion by flow cytometry. Genomic DNA templated the TCR beta VDJ and CDR3 profiling. TCRdb reprocessed the reads with MiXCR, giving one entry per CDR3 protein. This repertoire shows 150,000 to 180,000 distinct CDR3 sequences, roughly 49% found once; its top ten account for 9.5% to 15%. Sequencing input: sorted CD4+, CD8+, or CD8+CD57+ T cells (not recorded which) from PBMCs. Receptors originate from a human donor with aplastic anemia.

This clonotype was observed at least ten times. Here the CDR3 reads CASSSPGHPNTEAFF. CDR3 in DNA: TGTGCCAGCAGCTCCCCGGGACACCCGAACACTGAAGCTTTCTTT. The chain recombines TRBV7-9 with TRBJ1-1; D may be TRBD1 (6 bases). Germline V gene lookup returns CDR1 SEHNR and CDR2 FQNEAQ (reference sequence). The CDR3 sequence is 15 residues long. The germline V and J ends were trimmed by 4 bases and 1 base, with 13 bases remaining between them.

The sample holds one count of this clonotype. The gene calls are TRBV29-1 and TRBJ2-4; 11 bases are a match to TRBD1. This CDR3 has 12 residues. V lost 7 bases to trimming and J lost 7 bases; unmatched junction nucleotides: 3. Germline V lookup: CDR1 SQVTM, CDR2 ANQGSEA. DNA of the CDR3: TGCAGCGCCGGGGACAGGGGGAACATTCAGTACTTC. It specifies CSAGDRGNIQYF.

This clonotype showed up many times. This chain uses TRBV12-3 or TRBV12-4 with TRBJ2-7; perhaps TRBD1 as D (6 bases). V shed 3 bases and J shed 2 bases, with 26 bases lying between them. The CDR3 extends over 19 amino acids. CDR3 DNA sequence: TGTGCCAGCAGTTTTACCCCAGGGGTCAGCCCGGCAGGCACCTACGAGCAGTACTTC. Residues: CASSFTPGVSPAGTYEQYF.

This clonotype was seen at least ten times. The V call is TRBV7-9, the J call TRBJ1-2; 8 bases fit TRBD1. The length of the CDR3 is 14 residues. CDR1 is SEHNR and CDR2 is FQNEAQ in the germline V gene (reference sequence). V lost 3 bases, J lost 3 bases, and 3 bases stayed unmatched. The CDR3 coding sequence is TGTGCCAGCAGCTTGCAGGGGGCCGACTATGGCTACACCTTC. Translation gives CASSLQGADYGYTF.

The rearrangement uses TRBV19 and TRBJ1-2; D gene uncertain. Trimming cost V 9 bases and J 1 base, with 9 bases left between them. This CDR3 spans 12 amino acids. CDR1 is LNHDA, CDR2 SQIVND, per germline (reference sequence). CDR3 loop: CASGSINYGYTF. The CDR3 bases are TGTGCCAGCGGGAGCATTAACTATGGCTACACCTTC.

At least ten counts were recorded for this clonotype. This chain links TRBV12-3 or TRBV12-4 with TRBJ2-3; D gene uncertain. Trimming removed 3 bases from V and 0 bases from J, with 7 bases in between. CDR3 length: 14 amino acids. CDR3 bases: TGTGCCAGCAGTTTCCGGCCCAGCACAGATACGCAGTATTTT. Amino acid sequence: CASSFRPSTDTQYF.

In its sample, this clonotype was seen many times. The CDR3 coding sequence is TGCGCCAGCAGCGACCGACAGGGGAACTATGGCTACACCTTC. This codes for CASSDRQGNYGYTF. The gene calls are TRBV4-1 and TRBJ1-2; 8 nucleotides agree with TRBD1. Germline trimming cut 5 bases from V and 2 bases from J; bases unmatched to any gene: 4. CDR1 is MGHRA and CDR2 is YSYEKL in the germline V gene. This CDR3 is built from 14 residues.

This clonotype counts as medium-sized. The rearrangement links TRBV24-1 to TRBJ1-2; tentatively, D is TRBD1 (6 bases). Germline CDR1 reads KGHDR; CDR2 reads SFDVKD. This CDR3 is 14 amino acids long. Trimming shortened V by 3 bases and J by 4 bases, and 11 bases separated the two germline ends. The chain's CDR3 is CATSDRTAAYGYTF. The DNA of the CDR3 is TGTGCCACCAGTGATCGGACAGCGGCCTATGGCTACACCTTC.

A note on this clonotype: Just one base apart from a much larger clone, this may be a read error. This chain joins TRBV2 and TRBJ2-1, with D tentatively TRBD2 (6 bases). In germline, CDR1 is SNHLY, CDR2 FYNNEI. The CDR3 length is 11 residues. Trimming took off 6 bases at V and 7 bases at J, with 7 bases between the two ends. This chain's CDR3 is CASREGNEQFF. The CDR3 bases are TGTGCCAGCAGGGAGGGGAATGAGCAGTTCTTC.

Concerning this clonotype itself: The missing conserved phenylalanine or tryptophan at the end of this CDR3 makes a read error likely. No DNA is shown, since the ends of the CDR3 on it are uncertain; the CDR3 is the one TCRdb lists. V is TRBV19 and J is TRBJ2-6; the table's TRBD1 call for D was not verified on the DNA. The CDR3 length equals 8 residues, ends included. Germline values: CDR1 LNHDA, CDR2 SQIVND (reference sequence). CDR3 sequence: CASTPDRA.

This clonotype came up a few times. The DNA for the CDR3 is TGCAGCGTGGTCGCGGGGGCCAATGAGCAGTTCTTC. Translation gives CSVVAGANEQFF. The rearrangement joins TRBV29-1 to TRBJ2-1, with D possibly matching TRBD2 (7 bases). Germline lookup yields CDR1 SQVTM and CDR2 ANQGSEA. With 6 bases removed from V and 6 bases from J, the gap between germline ends came to 12 bases. The CDR3 length is 12 residues.

This clonotype was counted many times. J is TRBJ2-7 and V is TRBV20-1; D perhaps matches TRBD2 (7 bases). Trimming cost V 2 bases and J 7 bases, with 21 bases left between them. From germline, CDR1 is DFQATT and CDR2 SNEGSKA (reference sequence). The CDR3 has 15 amino acids. The CDR3 DNA sequence: TGCAGTGCTAGACGTAATACGGGGGGCGTTCTGGAGCAGTACTTC. Translated: CSARRNTGGVLEQYF.

V gene TRBV20-1 combines with J gene TRBJ2-7; 7 positions agree with TRBD2. V gave up 2 bases and J gave up 3 bases; unmatched junction bases: 1. Germline assignment: CDR1 DFQATT and CDR2 SNEGSKA (reference sequence). The CDR3 length is 12 residues. CDR3 bases: TGCAGTGCTAGACTAGCGGACTACGAGCAGTACTTC. The encoded protein is CSARLADYEQYF.

This clonotype was recorded at least ten times. V gene TRBV20-1 combines with J gene TRBJ2-7, with 8 nucleotides matching TRBD2. V lost 6 bases and J lost 2; bases outside the gene matches: 6. Germline loops: CDR1 DFQATT, CDR2 SNEGSKA (reference sequence). The CDR3 extends over 13 amino acids. CDR3 nucleotide sequence: TGCAGTGCAAAGGGCGGGGGGACCTACGAGCAGTACTTC. Protein sequence: CSAKGGGTYEQYF.

This clonotype was counted at least ten times. The chain carries TRBV7-9 and TRBJ2-3, with D perhaps TRBD1 or TRBD2 (7 bases each). Trimming removed 5 bases at V and 6 bases at J, with 21 bases between. The germline CDR1 and CDR2 sequences are SEHNR and FQNEAQ (reference sequence). The CDR3 length is 16 residues. The CDR3 here is CASSPWGGGAPDTQYF. The CDR3 DNA reads TGTGCCAGCAGCCCCTGGGGAGGGGGCGCTCCGGATACGCAGTATTTT.

This chain connects TRBV6-5 to TRBJ2-7; D is ambiguous. This CDR3 contains 13 residues. V shed 2 bases and J shed 0 bases, with 5 bases lying between them. Germline V gene lookup returns CDR1 MNHEY and CDR2 SVGAGI. The CDR3 coding sequence is TGTGCCAGCAGTTACGACCGCTCCTACGAGCAGTACTTC. Its translation: CASSYDRSYEQYF.

This clonotype was seen more than once but under ten times. The rearrangement uses TRBV7-9 and TRBJ1-2, with D unresolved. Trimming took off 11 bases at V and 4 bases at J, with 17 bases between the two ends. CDR1 is SEHNR, CDR2 FQNEAQ, per germline (reference sequence). The CDR3 spans 13 residues. CDR3 in DNA: TGTGCCCTGTATGGACCGGCTATCTATGGCTACACCTTC. Translating it yields CALYGPAIYGYTF.

Ten or more counts support this clonotype. V usage is TRBV6-1 and J usage is TRBJ2-7; D is tentatively TRBD1 or TRBD2 (5 bases each). The V gene's germline CDR1 is MNHNS and CDR2 SASEGT. The CDR3 extends over 16 amino acids. V was cut by 1 base and J by 1 base, with 14 bases left in between. The CDR3 loop reads CASSEEEGRGSYEQYF. DNA for the CDR3: TGTGCCAGCAGTGAAGAAGAGGGGAGAGGATCCTACGAGCAGTACTTC.